This TCR beta chain was sequenced in a study of shared clonotypes between healthy human individuals (TCRdb year 2020). Looking at the study overall: The cohort included a few men and a couple of women between 18 and 49 years of age. Per donor, leukapheresis produced somewhere between about 0.94 and 9 billion PBMCs. To increase sequencing depth and limit assay-specific biases, different laboratories used diverse techniques to prepare libraries and sequence TCR repertoires. To estimate repertoire size and how much clonotypes are shared between individuals, the study performed deep sequencing of blood TCR repertoires from a handful of healthy adults. For each donor, CD4 naive and CD4 memory were each given three plates, CD8 naive was given two plates, and CD8 memory was given one plate.

A distance of 7 bases separates the germline ends of V and J, which lose 5 bases and 1 base respectively. Measured from the cysteine to the phenylalanine, the CDR3 is 13 residues long. Only CDR3 DNA remains: 39 bases, in frame from the first base. Per the germline V gene, LGHNA is the CDR1 and YNFKEQ is the CDR2. What the work shows at the level of the full study, not this receptor alone: When a few donors were compared, the shared fraction of clonotypes was around 5% for naive CD4, roughly 3.4% for naive CD8, 2% to 2.5% for memory CD4, and less than 0.5% for memory CD8. Because the study included only a small number of donors, the genetic and exposure-history diversity represented was limited. Estimated clonotype richness was generally larger for naive than for memory subsets. Compared with non-shared clonotypes, the clonotypes found in all four sorted-subset donors had higher generation probabilities. Pairwise subsampling indicated that sequencing depth was expected to affect the degree of clonotype sharing among donors. Even with the large sequencing depth, rarefaction of the sorted-subset datasets indicated that sequencing was incomplete. Sampling was restricted to blood, and TCR repertoires in tissue are likely to differ from TCR repertoires in blood.

Donors were healthy HIV-negative adults with no recently reported acute infections or vaccinations. All donors were Caucasian adults living in Nashville, Tennessee, USA. CD4+ T cells were enriched by magnetic negative selection; naive cells were then positively selected on CD45RA, and the negative fraction formed the memory subset. Blood was collected by leukapheresis, and PBMCs were isolated by Ficoll-Histopaque density gradient centrifugation and then cryopreserved in liquid nitrogen vapor phase. Analytical flow cytometry was used to check the purity and quantity of every magnetically sorted T cell population. From each sorted fraction, genomic DNA was isolated and quantified by UV absorbance on a Nanodrop 2000c. Using the deep immunoSEQ assay, multiplex PCR amplified TCR CDR3 regions from genomic DNA. Genomic DNA extracted from each cell subset was distributed evenly over all wells of several immunoSEQ 96-well plates, and each plate served as one replicate. Each replicate PCR for sorted subsets received around 200 ng genomic DNA, equal to tens of thousands of T cell genomes. Purified libraries were quantified with a Qubit 3.0 fluorometer, sized on a Bioanalyzer 2100, and re-quantified with the KAPA Library Quantification kit. Each immunoSEQ 96-well plate was sequenced on its own single-read 150-cycle Illumina NextSeq 550 flow cell. As for how the authors treated the data: Because the immunoSEQ output held only junctional sequences and lacked quality scores, the filtering could not match the filtering applied to full-length reads. To assign V/J genes and CDR3, sequences were annotated against IMGT germline references using PyIR, a Python wrapper for IgBLAST v1.9. Reads were removed for weak V/J assignments (E-value above 1e-6), missing CDR3, stop codons, out-of-frame junctions, or ambiguous translated residues. V3J clonotypes were defined as sequences sharing the same inferred V gene, J gene, and CDR3 amino acid sequence. Percentage overlap between repertoires was computed as shared unique clonotypes divided by the size of the smaller repertoire. Three approaches were used to assess repertoire richness: RTK rarefaction, the Chao1 estimator, and Recon v2.1 estimates of unobserved clonotypes. OLGA was used to compute generation probabilities for all TCRbeta clonotypes that the gDNA method yielded from a few donors. In its TCRdb copy, this immuneACCESS table keeps in-frame sequences only and misses some clones. Where compared with another copy, unresolved V genes explain less than half of these, and the others have no known cause. The DNA gave D and trimming, while V, J and clone size come from that table. Here the sample has more than 850,000 clones; approximately 78% occur a single time. Approximately 0.5% of the sample belongs to the ten largest clones.

On this clone itself: This clone's antigen is unknown. No base quality values were provided; no much bigger clone lies one nucleotide off.

Recombination linked TRBV4-2 to TRBJ2-3; too little of a D gene remains to name it. Sample: memory CD4+ T cells from PBMCs. The cell subset or site label, as the study defines it: CD45RA-negative fraction. This receptor was identified in a man aged 18 to 29 in good health. Some clones in this sample may be carry-over from other donors' samples. CDR3 sequence: CASSTSRTDTQYF. At the DNA level, the sequence is TGTGCCAGCAGCACCAGCCGCACAGATACGCAGTATTTT.